This T cell receptor beta chain was recovered during a study of blood T cell repertoires in COVID-19. Study context: T cells, B-cell-depleted T cells, or PBMCs provided the cDNA or gDNA that served as material.

Some clones are missing from TCRdb's copy, which holds only in-frame ones; the method was immunoSEQ multiplex PCR. The data contain tens of thousands of clones, 80% to 90% of them singletons. Sequenced sample: peripheral blood. The source is a woman in her fifties or sixties with acute or convalescent COVID-19.

For the CDR3, the DNA is TGTGCCAGTAGGGCAGGGTCATCCGTAAAGGGGACACCCCTCCACTTT. Amino acid sequence: CASRAGSSVKGTPLHF. V is TRBV19 and J is TRBJ1-6, with D possibly being TRBD1 (5 bases). The germline CDR1 and CDR2 sequences are LNHDA and SQIVND (reference sequence). The CDR3 spans 16 residues. The V and J ends lost 6 bases and 11 bases respectively, with 23 bases between them. Full variable domain (rest looked up from reference TRBV19 and TRBJ1-6): DGGITQSPKYLFRKEGQNVTLSCEQNLNHDAMYWYRQDPGQGLRLIYYSQIVNDFQKGDIAEGYSVSREKKESFPLTVTSAQKNPTAFYLCASRAGSSVKGTPLHFGNGTRLTVT.